This T cell receptor beta chain was found in a study of shared clonotypes between healthy human individuals. This clone has only one observation. The antigen is not known. CD45RA+ naive and CD45RA-negative memory subsets were separated from CD4+ cells. Study findings and constraints: Naive subsets generally had larger estimated richness than memory subsets.

The germline V gene encodes CDR1 MGHRA and CDR2 YSYEKL. This CDR3 comprises 12 residues. The J segment lost 13 bases and the V segment lost 1 base, leaving 4 bases of the junction unmatched. Method: immunoSEQ multiplex PCR; TCRdb's copy keeps in-frame clones and lacks some. The sample yields roughly 2.2 million clones, around 93% seen once. The genes are TRBV4-1 and TRBJ2-1; 7 nucleotides match TRBD1. The sequencing sample was made of naive CD4+ T cells from PBMCs. This sample's subset: CD45RA+ positively selected. This clonotype originated in a man younger than 35 in good health. Some clones in this sample may be carry-over from other donors' samples. The DNA of the CDR3 is TGCGCCAGCAGCCAAGTACAGGGGTCCCAGTTCTTC. Its translation: CASSQVQGSQFF.